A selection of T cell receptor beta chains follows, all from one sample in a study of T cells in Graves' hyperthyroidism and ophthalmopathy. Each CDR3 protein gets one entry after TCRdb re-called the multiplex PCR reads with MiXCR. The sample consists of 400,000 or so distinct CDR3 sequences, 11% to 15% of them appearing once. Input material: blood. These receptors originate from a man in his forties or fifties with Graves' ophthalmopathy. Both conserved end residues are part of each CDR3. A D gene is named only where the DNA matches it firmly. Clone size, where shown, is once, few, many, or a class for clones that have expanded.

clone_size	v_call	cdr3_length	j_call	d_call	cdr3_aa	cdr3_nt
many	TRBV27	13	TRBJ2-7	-	CASSTGRTREQYF	TGTGCCAGCAGCACGGGACGGACCAGGGAGCAGTACTTC
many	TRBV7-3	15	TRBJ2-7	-	CASSPVGRGSYEQYF	TGTGCCAGCAGCCCCGTTGGGCGGGGCTCCTACGAGCAGTACTTC
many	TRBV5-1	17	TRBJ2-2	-	CASSLGVDAMYTGELFF	TGCGCCAGCAGCTTGGGGGTTGATGCAATGTACACCGGGGAGCTGTTTTTT
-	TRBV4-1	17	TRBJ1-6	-	CASSQDHRSSYNSPLHF	TGCGCCAGCAGCCAAGATCACCGGAGCTCCTATAATTCACCCCTCCACTTT
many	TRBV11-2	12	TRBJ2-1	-	CASSRIVDEQFF	TGTGCCAGCAGCCGAATAGTGGATGAGCAGTTCTTC
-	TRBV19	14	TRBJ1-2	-	CASSLGGQHYGYTF	TGTGCCAGTAGTCTTGGGGGGCAGCACTATGGCTACACCTTC
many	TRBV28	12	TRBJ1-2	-	CASSSESYGYTF	TGTGCCAGCAGTTCCGAGTCCTATGGCTACACCTTC
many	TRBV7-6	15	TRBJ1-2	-	CASVPDEAGIYGYTF	TGTGCCAGCGTCCCCGACGAAGCGGGGATCTATGGCTACACCTTC
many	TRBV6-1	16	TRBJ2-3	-	CASRQTGTRTTDTQYF	TGTGCCAGCAGACAAACTGGGACCCGAACCACAGATACGCAGTATTTT
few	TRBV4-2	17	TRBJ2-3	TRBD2	CASSQDHAGGPTDTQYF	TGTGCCAGCAGCCAAGATCATGCGGGAGGACCCACAGATACGCAGTATTTT
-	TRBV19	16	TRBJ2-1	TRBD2	CASSAELAGGFNEQFF	TGTGCCAGTAGTGCCGAACTAGCGGGAGGGTTCAATGAGCAGTTCTTC
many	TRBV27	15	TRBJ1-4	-	CASGNPGIIGEKLFF	TGTGCCAGCGGTAATCCAGGGATTATCGGTGAAAAACTGTTTTTT
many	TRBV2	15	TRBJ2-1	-	CASVGFRSSYNEQFF	TGTGCCAGCGTGGGATTTCGGAGCTCCTACAATGAGCAGTTCTTC
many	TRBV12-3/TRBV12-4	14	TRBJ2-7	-	CASSSSAASYEQYF	TGTGCCAGCAGCTCGTCAGCGGCCTCCTACGAGCAGTACTTC
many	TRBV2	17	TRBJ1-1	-	CASSGRQGNRMNTEAFF	TGTGCCAGCAGTGGTCGTCAGGGGAACCGCATGAACACTGAAGCTTTCTTT
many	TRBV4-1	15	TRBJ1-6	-	CASSPGTQDNSPLHF	TGCGCCAGCAGCCCCGGGACACAGGATAATTCACCCCTCCACTTT
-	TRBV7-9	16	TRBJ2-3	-	CASSFPKKLSTDTQYF	TGTGCCAGCAGCTTTCCGAAGAAATTAAGCACAGATACGCAGTATTTT
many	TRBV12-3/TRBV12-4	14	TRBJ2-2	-	CASSLSENTGELFF	TGTGCCAGCAGTTTATCGGAGAACACCGGGGAGCTGTTTTTT
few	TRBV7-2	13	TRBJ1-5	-	CASSPQRGQPQHF	TGTGCCAGCAGCCCGCAAAGGGGGCAGCCCCAGCATTTT
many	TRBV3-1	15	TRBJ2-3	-	CASSQEQGSTDTQYF	TGTGCCAGCAGCCAAGAGCAGGGGAGCACAGATACGCAGTATTTT
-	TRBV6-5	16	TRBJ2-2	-	CASSYLSGENTGELFF	TGTGCCAGCAGTTACTTGTCCGGGGAGAACACCGGGGAGCTGTTTTTT
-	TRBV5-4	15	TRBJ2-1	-	CASSLRGAFYNEQFF	TGTGCCAGCAGCTTACGGGGGGCTTTTTACAATGAGCAGTTCTTC
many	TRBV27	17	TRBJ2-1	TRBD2	CASSRVLGLAGRDEQFF	TGTGCCAGCAGTCGGGTCCTCGGACTAGCGGGAAGGGATGAGCAGTTCTTC
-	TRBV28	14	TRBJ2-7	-	CASSFRGPSYEQYF	TGTGCCAGCAGTTTCAGGGGCCCTTCCTACGAGCAGTACTTC
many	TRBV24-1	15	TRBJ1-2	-	CATSDGPAGLYGYTF	TGTGCCACCAGTGATGGGCCCGCCGGACTCTATGGCTACACCTTC
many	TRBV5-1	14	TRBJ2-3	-	CASSLYLETDTQYF	TGCGCCAGCAGCTTGTACTTGGAGACAGATACGCAGTATTTT
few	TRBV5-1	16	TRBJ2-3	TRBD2	CASREAGTSSRATQYF	TGCGCCAGCAGGGAAGCCGGGACTAGCAGTCGAGCTACGCAGTATTTT
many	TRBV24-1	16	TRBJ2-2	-	CATSTYRDLNTGELFF	TGTGCCACCAGTACATACCGGGACCTCAACACCGGGGAGCTGTTTTTT
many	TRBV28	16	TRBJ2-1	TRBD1	CASTRDRGYIDNEQFF	TGTGCCAGCACCCGGGACAGGGGGTATATCGACAATGAGCAGTTCTTC
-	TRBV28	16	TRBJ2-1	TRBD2	CASSLLRLADYNEQFF	TGTGCCAGCAGTTTACTAAGACTAGCGGATTACAATGAGCAGTTCTTC
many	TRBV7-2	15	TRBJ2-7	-	CASSPLRDPPTEQYF	TGTGCCAGCAGCCCTCTCCGGGATCCACCCACCGAGCAGTACTTC
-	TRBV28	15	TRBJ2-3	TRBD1	CASRGTADYTDTQYF	TGTGCCAGCAGGGGGACAGCAGACTACACAGATACGCAGTATTTT
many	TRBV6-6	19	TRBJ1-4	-	CASSYEFSLRGATNEKLFF	TGTGCCAGCAGTTACGAGTTCAGCCTGCGGGGGGCCACAAATGAAAAACTGTTTTTT
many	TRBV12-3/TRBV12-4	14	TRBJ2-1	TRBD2	CAGNSGSFYNEQFF	TGTGCCGGAAATAGCGGGAGTTTTTACAATGAGCAGTTCTTC